This T cell receptor (beta chain) stems from a study of blood T cells in healthy people across ages. Combining a sample-barcoded 5' primer with a J-beta primer mix, a second PCR ran for about 7 to 12 cycles. A single record per CDR3 protein comes from TCRdb applying MiXCR to the 5' RACE reads. The sample shows about 800,000 distinct CDR3 sequences, about three fifths of them seen only once. Germline V gene lookup returns CDR1 MNHNS and CDR2 SASEGT. V lost 4 bases to trimming and J lost 0 bases, with 12 bases between them. The CDR3 covers 15 residues. The origin of this receptor is a young man in good health. Material for sequencing was blood. V is TRBV6-1 and J is TRBJ1-2; no firm D call. The CDR3: CASSGPVTANYGYTF. CDR3 DNA sequence: TGTGCCAGCAGTGGACCCGTGACCGCTAACTATGGCTACACCTTC.